These 17 T cell receptor beta chains came from one sample sequenced in a study of T cell responses to AZD1222 COVID-19 vaccine. Clones were sequenced by immunoSEQ multiplex PCR, and TCRdb holds only the in-frame ones, with some missing. The data show roughly 75,000 clones, around 87% seen once. Material: peripheral blood, obtained 28 days after the second AZD1222 dose. These receptors were obtained from an adult who received the AZD1222 COVID-19 vaccine.

This chain links TRBV6-5 with TRBJ1-5, with a weak D call TRBD1 (6 bases). V lost 5 bases, J lost 7 bases, and 18 bases lay in between. Germline V gene data show CDR1 as MNHEY and CDR2 as SVGAGI. The CDR3 contains 15 residues. The CDR3 DNA sequence: TGTGCCAGCAGTCAAATCCGGGACAAGAGCCAGCCCCAGCATTTT. Translating gives CASSQIRDKSQPQHF.

This sequence joins TRBV2 and TRBJ1-1; 8 nucleotides match TRBD1. Germline CDR1 SNHLY, CDR2 FYNNEI. Trimming cost V 7 bases and J 1 base; bases outside gene matches: 8. The length of the CDR3 is 15 residues. CDR3 in amino acids: CASNWEDRGNTEAFF. CDR3 nucleotides: TGTGCCAGCAATTGGGAAGACAGGGGGAACACTGAAGCTTTCTTT.

This clone was counted a single time. V and J are TRBV2 and TRBJ2-7; D not resolved. Deletions cut 7 bases from V and 6 bases from J, with 16 bases between. The CDR3 is made up of 13 amino acids. Germline lookup yields CDR1 SNHLY and CDR2 FYNNEI. The CDR3 DNA sequence: TGTGCCAGCACCTGGTCCTCGGACGGCGAGCAGTACTTC. Its translation: CASTWSSDGEQYF.

V is TRBV7-2 and J is TRBJ2-2; no clear D. The CDR3 totals 16 residues. Germline CDR1 SGHTA, CDR2 FQGNSA. Trimming stripped 5 bases from V and 2 bases from J, with 15 bases between. The CDR3 DNA follows: TGTGCCAGCAGCCCTGGGCAGGCGATTAACACCGGGGAGCTGTTTTTT. Amino acid sequence: CASSPGQAINTGELFF.

The table lists this clone with a count of one. V is TRBV3-1 (or the pseudogene TRBV3-2) and J is TRBJ2-7, with D perhaps TRBD1 (7 bases). This CDR3 contains 14 residues. Germline lookup yields CDR1 LGHDT and CDR2 YNNKEL (reference sequence). V lost 4 bases, J lost 4 bases, and 14 bases lay in between. The CDR3 reads CASSRGTDRYEQYF. CDR3 bases: TGTGCCAGCAGCCGCGGGACAGACCGTTACGAGCAGTACTTC.

Comments on this clone: A read error may produce the germline difference seen at one junction end. The V call is TRBV7-7, the J call TRBJ1-5; D might be TRBD1 (6 bases). This CDR3 has 14 residues. Looked up from germline, CDR1 is SSHAT and CDR2 is FNYEAQ (reference sequence). The CDR3 sequence is CASSLYRAAQPQHF. CDR3 nucleotides: TGTGCTAGCAGCTTGTACAGGGCAGCCCAGCCCCAGCATTTT.

The chain carries TRBV4-2 and TRBJ1-1; 12 bases are shared with TRBD1. This CDR3 region has 15 residues. Germline V CDR1 and CDR2: LGHNA, YNFKEQ. Unmatched junction bases numbered 6, after V lost 5 bases and J lost 5 bases. The CDR3 DNA reads TGTGCCAGCAGCTGGGGGACAGGGGGCGCAACTGAAGCTTTCTTT. This translates into CASSWGTGGATEAFF.

The chain uses TRBV28 and TRBJ2-7; TRBD1 is a possible D gene (6 bases). The ends were cut back, 6 bases at V and 6 bases at J, with 27 bases in the middle. There are 17 residues in the CDR3. Germline V lookup: CDR1 MDHEN, CDR2 SYDVKM. This CDR3 is CASSPNVQGSRWIEQYF. CDR3 nucleotides: TGTGCCAGCAGCCCCAACGTACAGGGCAGTCGATGGATCGAGCAGTACTTC.

This chain uses TRBV28 with TRBJ1-3; TRBD1 aligns across 7 bases. Looked up from germline, CDR1 is MDHEN and CDR2 is SYDVKM. V lost 9 bases and J lost 0; bases outside the gene matches: 11. This CDR3 is 16 amino acids long. The CDR3 region has the DNA TGTGCCAGTGGGACAGTTCCCCGATCCTCTGGAAACACCATATATTTT. Protein: CASGTVPRSSGNTIYF.

The V gene is TRBV18, the J gene TRBJ1-3; 7 nucleotides agree with TRBD1. With V trimmed by 3 bases and J by 8 bases, 7 bases remained unmatched. The germline CDR1 and CDR2 sequences are KGHSH and LQKENI. The CDR3 consists of 14 residues. CDR3 amino acids: CASSPARQGHTIYF. DNA of the CDR3: TGTGCCAGCTCACCGGCGAGACAGGGCCACACCATATATTTT.

This chain connects TRBV2 to TRBJ2-7; 8 nucleotides line up with TRBD1. V was clipped by 7 bases and J by 9 bases; unmatched bases: 14. This CDR3 is built from 14 residues. Germline CDR1 is SNHLY and CDR2 is FYNNEI. The CDR3 region has the DNA TGTGCCAGCATCGGGCCAGGGGGCGCGGAGGCGCAGTACTTC. Translated: CASIGPGGAEAQYF.

This chain connects TRBV28 to TRBJ2-7; tentatively, D is TRBD1 (5 bases). The CDR3 has 14 residues. Germline lookup yields CDR1 MDHEN and CDR2 SYDVKM. The germline V and J ends were trimmed by 3 bases and 3 bases, with 12 bases remaining between them. CDR3 amino acids: CASSFWAGRYEQYF. CDR3 nucleotide sequence: TGTGCCAGCAGTTTCTGGGCAGGGCGCTACGAGCAGTACTTC.

This chain uses TRBV2 with TRBJ1-1, with D possibly matching TRBD1 (5 bases). This CDR3 spans 12 amino acids. The V gene's germline CDR1 is SNHLY and CDR2 FYNNEI. The V end lost 6 bases, the J end lost 4 bases, and 9 bases lay between the germline ends. The CDR3 bases are TGTGCCAGCAGGGGGCCGGGCACTGAAGCTTTCTTT. This sequence encodes CASRGPGTEAFF.

This chain joins TRBV11-2 and TRBJ2-7, with TRBD1 as a possible D gene (6 bases). With 5 bases removed from V and 0 bases from J, the gap between germline ends came to 14 bases. Germline CDR1 SGHAT, CDR2 FQNNGV. CDR3 length: 15 amino acids. CDR3 sequence: CASSQGLGYSYEQYF. DNA for the CDR3: TGTGCCAGCAGCCAGGGGCTCGGCTACTCCTACGAGCAGTACTTC.

The rearrangement links TRBV5-6 to TRBJ2-3; 11 bases line up with TRBD2. CDR1 is SGHDT, CDR2 YYEEEE, per germline. The CDR3 totals 16 residues. V dropped 2 bases and J dropped 3; count of bases not matched to a gene: 5. CDR3 in DNA: TGTGCCAGCAGCTTCCTAGCGGGGGGAAGGACAGATACGCAGTATTTT. Amino acids: CASSFLAGGRTDTQYF.

This clone turned up a few times. CDR3 in amino acids: CASSVLAGANNEQFF. The DNA for the CDR3 is TGTGCCAGCAGTGTACTAGCGGGGGCTAACAATGAGCAGTTCTTC. The V and J genes are TRBV6-4 and TRBJ2-1, with 11 bases lining up with TRBD2. This CDR3 contains 15 residues. Trimming cost V 4 bases and J 5 bases; bases outside gene matches: 4. The V gene's germline CDR1 is MRHNA and CDR2 SNTAGT.

V gene TRBV19 combines with J gene TRBJ2-5; 13 bases agree with TRBD2. V dropped 10 bases and J dropped 2; count of bases not matched to a gene: 7. The CDR3 extends over 15 amino acids. CDR1 is LNHDA, CDR2 SQIVND, per germline (reference sequence). The DNA for the CDR3 is TGTGCCACCTCGACTAGCGGGGGGCTACAAGAGACCCAGTACTTC. It specifies CATSTSGGLQETQYF. The entire variable domain, with the rest obtained from reference TRBV19 and TRBJ2-5, is as follows: DGGITQSPKYLFRKEGQNVTLSCEQNLNHDAMYWYRQDPGQGLRLIYYSQIVNDFQKGDIAEGYSVSREKKESFPLTVTSAQKNPTAFYLCATSTSGGLQETQYFGPGTRLLVL.